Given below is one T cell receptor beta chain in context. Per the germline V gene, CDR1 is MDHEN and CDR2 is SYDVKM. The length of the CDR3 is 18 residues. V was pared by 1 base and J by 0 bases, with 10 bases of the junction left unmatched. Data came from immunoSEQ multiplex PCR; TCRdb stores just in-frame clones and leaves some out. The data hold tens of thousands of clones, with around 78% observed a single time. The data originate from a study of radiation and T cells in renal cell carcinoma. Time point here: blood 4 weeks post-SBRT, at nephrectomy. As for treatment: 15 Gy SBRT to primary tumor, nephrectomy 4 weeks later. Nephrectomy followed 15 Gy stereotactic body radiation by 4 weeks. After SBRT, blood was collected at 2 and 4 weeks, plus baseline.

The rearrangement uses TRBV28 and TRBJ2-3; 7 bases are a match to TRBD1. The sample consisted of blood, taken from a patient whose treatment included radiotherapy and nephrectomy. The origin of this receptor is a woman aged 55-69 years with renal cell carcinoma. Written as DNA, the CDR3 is TGTGCCAGCAGTTTATTTCTATGGACAGGATCTAGCACAGATACGCAGTATTTT. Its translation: CASSLFLWTGSSTDTQYF.